Shown below are 17 T cell receptor beta chains from a single sample sequenced in a study of cytomegalovirus exposure and HLA in healthy donors. The PCR was carried out with 60 Vbeta primers and 13 Jbeta primers. TCRdb's copy holds only in-frame clones and misses some; the assay was immunoSEQ multiplex PCR. The sample holds fewer than 200,000 clones, roughly 80% seen once. Specimen: PBMCs. These receptors were taken from a woman aged 30 to 39 in good health and CMV-seropositive.

The chain employs TRBV4-3 and TRBJ1-1; no firm D call. The germline gives CDR1 LGHNA, CDR2 YSLEER. V was shortened by 0 bases and J by 1 base, with 15 bases between the two germline ends. This CDR3 comprises 17 residues. CDR3 in amino acids: CASSQDVPRIWNTEAFF. The CDR3 bases are TGCGCCAGCAGCCAAGATGTACCGAGGATTTGGAACACTGAAGCTTTCTTT.

This chain links TRBV6-6 with TRBJ1-2; D uncertain. Germline CDR1 MNHNY, CDR2 SVGAGI (reference sequence). Trimming removed 4 bases at V and 8 bases at J, with 14 bases between. The CDR3 is made up of 13 amino acids. The CDR3 protein is CASSLGGNGGYTF. The CDR3 nucleotides read TGTGCCAGCAGTTTGGGAGGGAATGGCGGCTACACCTTC.

The CDR3 region is CASSLQGQTMNTEAFF. The CDR3 DNA follows: TGTGCCAGCAGCCTCCAGGGACAGACGATGAACACTGAAGCTTTCTTT. This chain joins TRBV4-2 and TRBJ1-1; 7 bases match TRBD1. The V gene's germline CDR1 is LGHNA and CDR2 YNFKEQ. V lost 4 bases and J lost 0; bases outside the gene matches: 8. CDR3 size: 16 residues.

The genes are TRBV6-5 and TRBJ2-2; 8 bases are a match to TRBD1. The CDR3 loop spans 15 amino acids. Trimming took 6 bases from V and 7 from J; bases not matched to a gene: 10. CDR1 and CDR2 from the germline V gene are MNHEY and SVGAGI. The CDR3 coding sequence is TGTGCCAGCAGAAAACAAAACAGGGGGAGCGGGGAGCTGTTTTTT. This codes for CASRKQNRGSGELFF.

The chain links TRBV27 to TRBJ1-1, with 7 bases aligning to TRBD1. The CDR3 is 16 residues long. From germline, CDR1 is MNHEY and CDR2 SMNVEV (reference sequence). V lost 0 bases, J lost 5 bases, and 9 bases stayed unmatched. As DNA, the CDR3 is TGTGCCAGCAGTTTATCGATTGCAGGGGGAGTGACTGAAGCTTTCTTT. This translates into CASSLSIAGGVTEAFF.

V is TRBV28 and J is TRBJ1-1, with D possibly matching TRBD1 (5 bases). CDR1 and CDR2 from the germline V gene are MDHEN and SYDVKM. The germline V and J ends were trimmed by 1 base and 3 bases, with 18 bases remaining between them. The length of the CDR3 is 17 residues. As DNA, the CDR3 is TGTGCCAGCAGTTTATCTTATCATCTCGGCAGGGACACTGAAGCTTTCTTT. This sequence encodes CASSLSYHLGRDTEAFF.

The rearrangement uses TRBV4-2 and TRBJ1-5; 9 bases are shared with TRBD1. Germline V gene lookup returns CDR1 LGHNA and CDR2 YNFKEQ. J gave up 2 bases and V 4 bases, and 9 bases lay outside the gene matches. The CDR3 length is 17 residues. This chain's CDR3 is CASSPIDRGTGNQPQHF. The CDR3 DNA reads TGTGCCAGCAGCCCGATAGACAGGGGGACGGGCAATCAGCCCCAGCATTTT.

The chain employs TRBV5-5 and TRBJ2-2; TRBD2 matches at 15 bases. The CDR3 extends over 19 amino acids. Trimming took 4 bases from V and 1 from J; bases not matched to a gene: 8. Germline CDR1 and CDR2: SGHKS and YYEKEE (reference sequence). This CDR3 is CASSLTSGLAGGNTGELFF. The CDR3 DNA sequence: TGTGCCAGCAGCCTGACTTCGGGACTAGCGGGGGGGAACACCGGGGAGCTGTTTTTT.

The rearrangement links TRBV5-4 to TRBJ2-5, with D perhaps matching TRBD1 (6 bases). The J call may not be correct, given that the DNA end is closer to TRBJ2-7. From germline, CDR1 is SGHNT and CDR2 YYREEE (reference sequence). CDR3 size: 12 residues. CDR3 nucleotides: TGTGCCAGCAGCCTACAGGGCTACGAGCAGTACTTC. Protein: CASSLQGYEQYF.

The V gene is TRBV30, the J gene TRBJ2-7; D is unclear. The V end was cut by 7 bases, the J end by 2 bases, with 15 bases between. The germline V gene encodes CDR1 GTSNPN and CDR2 SVGIG (reference sequence). This CDR3 contains 13 residues. CDR3 sequence: CASGEAYPYEQYF. CDR3 sequence (DNA): TGTGCCTCCGGCGAGGCCTATCCCTACGAGCAGTACTTC.

CDR3 coding DNA: TGTGCCAGCAGCACTCAGGGGGCTAGTGAGCAGTACTTC. Protein: CASSTQGASEQYF. The chain uses TRBV7-7 and TRBJ2-7, with 8 positions matching TRBD1. Germline CDR1 reads SSHAT; CDR2 reads FNYEAQ (reference sequence). The CDR3 length is 13 residues. The junction had 7 bases not matched to a gene; V was cut back by 5 bases and J by 7 bases.

The chain links TRBV29-1 to TRBJ1-2, with D unclear. CDR3 length: 12 amino acids. The V and J ends lost 8 bases and 3 bases respectively, with 13 bases between them. Per the germline V gene, CDR1 is SQVTM and CDR2 is ANQGSEA. DNA for the CDR3: TGCAGCTCACGAGGGTGGGACTATGGCTACACCTTC. Encoded protein: CSSRGWDYGYTF.

The gene calls are TRBV5-5 and TRBJ2-7; TRBD1 matches 9 bases. With 3 bases clipped from V and 9 bases from J, the junction kept 13 bases outside the gene matches. Germline V lookup: CDR1 SGHKS, CDR2 YYEKEE (reference sequence). The CDR3 is 15 residues long. The CDR3 coding sequence is TGTGCCAGCAGCTCCCCCGGGACAGGGAGGCTAGGGCAGTACTTC. Protein product: CASSSPGTGRLGQYF.

This sequence joins TRBV6-5 and TRBJ2-7, with a tentative D call TRBD1 (5 bases). The CDR3 loop spans 15 amino acids. The V gene lost 0 bases and the J gene lost 0 bases, with 9 bases spanning the gap. Germline V lookup: CDR1 MNHEY, CDR2 SVGAGI. The CDR3 DNA sequence: TGTGCCAGCAGTTACTCAAGCGACAGCTCCTACGAGCAGTACTTC. Translation: CASSYSSDSSYEQYF.

For the CDR3, the DNA is TGTGCCAGCAGCCCATCGTGGCGGGGGGCCACAGATACGCAGTATTTT. It yields the protein CASSPSWRGATDTQYF. The rearrangement links TRBV7-2 to TRBJ2-3; 8 bases are a match to TRBD2. Trimming took 5 bases from V and 2 from J; bases not matched to a gene: 9. The germline CDR1 and CDR2 sequences are SGHTA and FQGNSA. The CDR3 loop spans 16 amino acids.

The chain combines TRBV7-2 with TRBJ1-6; D ambiguous. Germline CDR1 reads SGHTA; CDR2 reads FQGNSA. The CDR3 loop spans 14 amino acids. V lost 3 bases, J lost 6 bases, and 9 bases lay in between. The CDR3 sequence: CASSLRQFNSPLHF. The CDR3 nucleotides read TGTGCCAGCAGCTTGAGGCAGTTTAATTCACCCCTCCACTTT. Full variable domain (outside the CDR3, taken from reference TRBV7-2 and TRBJ1-6): GAGVSQSPSNKVTEKGKDVELRCDPISGHTALYWYRQSLGQGLEFLIYFQGNSAPDKSGLPSDRFSAERTGGSVSTLTIQRTQQEDSAVYLCASSLRQFNSPLHFGNGTRLTVT.

The CDR3 is CASSQQYRDSSYEQYF. As DNA, the CDR3 is TGCGCCAGCAGCCAACAATACCGGGACAGTTCCTACGAGCAGTACTTC. The V call is TRBV4-1, the J call TRBJ2-7, with 7 bases identical to TRBD1. The ends lost 2 bases at V and 1 base at J; junction bases unmatched: 8. Looked up from germline, CDR1 is MGHRA and CDR2 is YSYEKL. The CDR3 is made up of 16 amino acids.